Below are 5 T cell receptor beta chains sequenced from a single sample in a study of blood T cell repertoires in COVID-19. Only in-frame clones appear in the TCRdb table, and some are missing; sequencing was by immunoSEQ multiplex PCR. In the table there are roughly 13,000 clones, roughly four fifths of which are singletons. The specimen was peripheral blood. These receptors were taken from a man in his forties with active or convalescent COVID-19.

This clone was seen just once. CDR3 in amino acids: CASSVKGWRGGKLFF. The CDR3 DNA reads TGTGCCAGCAGTGTCAAAGGATGGCGGGGGGGAAAACTGTTTTTT. The chain uses TRBV28 and TRBJ1-4; D possibly corresponds to TRBD1 (5 bases). Trimming removed 5 bases at V and 10 bases at J, with 20 bases between. CDR1 and CDR2 from the germline V gene are MDHEN and SYDVKM. The CDR3 is 15 amino acids.

The CDR3, as DNA: TGTGCCAGTAGTATGGGTCCGGGGGGCCCCTACGAGCAGTACTTC. It yields the protein CASSMGPGGPYEQYF. The rearrangement links TRBV19 to TRBJ2-7; a possible D gene is TRBD2 (7 bases). Germline V gene data show CDR1 as LNHDA and CDR2 as SQIVND (reference sequence). This CDR3 is 15 amino acids long. The V end was cut by 3 bases, the J end by 2 bases, with 14 bases between. The full variable domain, with the rest looked up from reference TRBV19 and TRBJ2-7, is DGGITQSPKYLFRKEGQNVTLSCEQNLNHDAMYWYRQDPGQGLRLIYYSQIVNDFQKGDIAEGYSVSREKKESFPLTVTSAQKNPTAFYLCASSMGPGGPYEQYFGPGTRLTVT.

This clone was found once. This chain links TRBV19 with TRBJ1-1; the match to TRBD1 covers 8 bases. CDR3 length: 14 residues. The germline V gene has CDR1 LNHDA and CDR2 SQIVND (reference sequence). The ends lost 3 bases at V and 1 base at J; junction bases unmatched: 1. CDR3 nucleotide sequence: TGTGCCAGTAGTATCGACAGGGGGAACACTGAAGCTTTCTTT. Its protein product is CASSIDRGNTEAFF.

This chain links TRBV5-5 with TRBJ2-5, with 11 bases that match TRBD1. The CDR3 loop spans 15 amino acids. Germline-derived CDR1 and CDR2 are SGHKS and YYEKEE (reference sequence). V lost 4 bases and J lost 4; bases outside the gene matches: 6. The CDR3 region has the DNA TGTGCCAGCAGCCTCGGACAGGGGGCGGGAGAGACCCAGTACTTC. Its protein is CASSLGQGAGETQYF.

The V and J genes are TRBV6-6 and TRBJ1-3; D is unresolved. Trimming stripped 6 bases from V and 1 base from J, with 4 bases between. The CDR3 has 12 residues. Germline loops: CDR1 MNHNY, CDR2 SVGAGI (reference sequence). The CDR3 sequence is CASSPSGNTIYF. The DNA for the CDR3 is TGTGCCAGCAGCCCGTCTGGAAACACCATATATTTT.